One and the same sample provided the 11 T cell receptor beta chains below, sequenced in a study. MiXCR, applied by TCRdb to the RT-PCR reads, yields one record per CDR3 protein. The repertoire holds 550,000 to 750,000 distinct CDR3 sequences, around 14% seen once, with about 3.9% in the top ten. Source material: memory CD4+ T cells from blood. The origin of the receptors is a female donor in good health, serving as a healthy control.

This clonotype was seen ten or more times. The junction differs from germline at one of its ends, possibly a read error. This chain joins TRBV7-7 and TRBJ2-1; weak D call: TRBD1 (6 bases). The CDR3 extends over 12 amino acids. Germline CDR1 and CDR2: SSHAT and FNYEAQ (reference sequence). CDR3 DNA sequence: TGTGCCAGCAGCTTACCGGGATGTGGGGGCGCCTTC. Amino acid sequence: CASSLPGCGGAF.

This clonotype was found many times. The CDR3 region is CASSSSLAGGADTQYF. As DNA, the CDR3 is TGTGCCAGCAGCTCGTCTCTAGCGGGAGGGGCAGATACGCAGTATTTT. The chain carries TRBV7-2 and TRBJ2-3; 12 bases map to TRBD2. This CDR3 has 16 residues. Trimming took 4 bases from V and 4 from J; bases not matched to a gene: 6. Germline CDR1 SGHTA, CDR2 FQGNSA.

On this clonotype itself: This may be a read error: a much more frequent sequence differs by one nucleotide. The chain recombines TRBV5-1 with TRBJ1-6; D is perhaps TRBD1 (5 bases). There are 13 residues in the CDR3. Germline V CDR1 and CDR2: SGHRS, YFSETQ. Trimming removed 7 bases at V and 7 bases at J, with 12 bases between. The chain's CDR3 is CASLGEENSPLHF. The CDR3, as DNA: TGCGCCAGCCTGGGGGAAGAGAATTCACCCCTCCACTTT. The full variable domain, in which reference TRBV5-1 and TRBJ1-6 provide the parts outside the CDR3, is KAGVTQTPRYLIKTRGQQVTLSCSPISGHRSVSWYQQTPGQGLQFLFEYFSETQRNKGNFPGRFSGRQFSNSRSEMNVSTLELGDSALYLCASLGEENSPLHFGNGTRLTVT.

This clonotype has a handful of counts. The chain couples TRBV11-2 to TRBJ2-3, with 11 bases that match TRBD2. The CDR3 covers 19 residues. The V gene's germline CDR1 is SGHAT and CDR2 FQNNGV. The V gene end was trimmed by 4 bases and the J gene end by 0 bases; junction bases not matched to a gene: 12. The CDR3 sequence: CASSSKGGSGGASTDTQYF. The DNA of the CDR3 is TGTGCCAGCAGCTCGAAAGGTGGTAGCGGGGGGGCTAGCACAGATACGCAGTATTTT.

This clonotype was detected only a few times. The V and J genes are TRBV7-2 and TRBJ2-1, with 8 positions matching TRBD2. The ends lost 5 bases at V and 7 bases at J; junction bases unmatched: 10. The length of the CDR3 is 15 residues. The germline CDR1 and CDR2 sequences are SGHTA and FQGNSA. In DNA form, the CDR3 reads TGTGCCAGCAGCCTCCAACGGGGACTAGTAAATGAGCAGTTCTTC. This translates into CASSLQRGLVNEQFF. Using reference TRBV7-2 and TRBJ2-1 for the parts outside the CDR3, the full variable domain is GAGVSQSPSNKVTEKGKDVELRCDPISGHTALYWYRQSLGQGLEFLIYFQGNSAPDKSGLPSDRFSAERTGGSVSTLTIQRTQQEDSAVYLCASSLQRGLVNEQFFGPGTRLTVL.

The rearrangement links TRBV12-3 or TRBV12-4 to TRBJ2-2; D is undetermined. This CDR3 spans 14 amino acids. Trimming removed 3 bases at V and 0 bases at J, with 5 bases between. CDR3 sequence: CASSFKANTGELFF. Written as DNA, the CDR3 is TGTGCCAGCAGTTTTAAGGCGAACACCGGGGAGCTGTTTTTT.

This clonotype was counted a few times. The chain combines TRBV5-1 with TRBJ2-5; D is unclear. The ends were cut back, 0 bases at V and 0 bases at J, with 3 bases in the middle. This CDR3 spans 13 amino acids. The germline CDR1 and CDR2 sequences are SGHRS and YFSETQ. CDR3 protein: CASSLDHQETQYF. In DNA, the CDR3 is TGCGCCAGCAGCTTGGATCACCAAGAGACCCAGTACTTC.

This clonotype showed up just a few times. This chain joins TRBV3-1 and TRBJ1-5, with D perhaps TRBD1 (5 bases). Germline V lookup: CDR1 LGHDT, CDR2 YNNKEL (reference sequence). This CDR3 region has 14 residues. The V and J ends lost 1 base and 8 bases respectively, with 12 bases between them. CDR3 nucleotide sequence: TGTGCCAGCAGCCAAGTGTCGGGGGGAGAGCCCCAGCATTTT. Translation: CASSQVSGGEPQHF.

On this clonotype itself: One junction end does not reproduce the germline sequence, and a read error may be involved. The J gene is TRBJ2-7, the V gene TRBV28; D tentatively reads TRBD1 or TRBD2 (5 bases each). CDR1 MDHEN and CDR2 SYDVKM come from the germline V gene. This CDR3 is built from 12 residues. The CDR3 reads CASSLGNRDPDF. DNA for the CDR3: TGTGCCAGCAGTTTAGGAAACCGGGACCCAGACTTC. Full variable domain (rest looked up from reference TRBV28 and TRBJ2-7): DVKVTQSSRYLVKRTGEKVFLECVQDMDHENMFWYRQDPGLGLRLIYFSYDVKMKEKGDIPEGYSVSREKKERFSLILESASTNQTSMYLCASSLGNRDPDFGPGTRLTVT.

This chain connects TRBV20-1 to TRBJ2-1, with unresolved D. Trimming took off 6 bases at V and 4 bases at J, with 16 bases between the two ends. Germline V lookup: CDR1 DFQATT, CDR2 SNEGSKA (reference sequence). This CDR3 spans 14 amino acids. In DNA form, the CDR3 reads TGCAGTGCCAGTATCGGACGGCGTTACAATGAGCAGTTCTTC. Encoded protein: CSASIGRRYNEQFF.

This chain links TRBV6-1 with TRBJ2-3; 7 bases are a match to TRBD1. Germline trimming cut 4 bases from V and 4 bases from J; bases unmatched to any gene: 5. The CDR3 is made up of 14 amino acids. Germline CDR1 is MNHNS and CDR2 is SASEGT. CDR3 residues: CASSGQGPPDTQYF. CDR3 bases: TGTGCCAGCAGTGGACAGGGACCCCCAGATACGCAGTATTTT.